This T cell receptor beta chain stems from a study of blood T cells in healthy people across ages. A second PCR, run for roughly 7 to 11 cycles, used a sample-barcoded 5' primer plus a J-beta primer mix. TCRdb independently ran MiXCR on the 5' RACE reads; one entry per CDR3 protein. The table includes about 730,000 distinct CDR3 sequences, roughly 44% detected once. The CDR3 runs 15 residues. Germline V gene lookup returns CDR1 KGHDR and CDR2 SFDVKD. Trimming at V came to 3 bases and at J to 4 bases, leaving 3 bases not matched to a gene. The TCR originated in a woman in her fifties or sixties in good health. V usage is TRBV24-1 and J usage is TRBJ2-3; 10 bases line up with TRBD2. Sample: blood. This CDR3 is CATSDIAGGSDTQYF. CDR3 DNA: TGTGCCACCAGTGATATAGCGGGAGGATCAGATACGCAGTATTTT.